The 21 T cell receptor beta chains below come from one sample, sequenced in a study of T-cell memory formation after mild COVID-19. Via MiXCR, TCRdb re-called the 5' RACE reads, giving one row per CDR3 protein. The repertoire holds about 200,000 distinct CDR3 sequences, with over 7.5% as singletons. Specimen: PBMCs or a T cell subset sorted from them (not recorded which). The receptors were sampled from a man in his late teens or twenties who had mild COVID-19 (a few samples of this study predate the infection). Cell type and time point are not known.

CDR3 bases: TGCGCCAGCAGCTTGGATCCTAGCGGGGCCTACGAGCAGTACTTC. Protein sequence: CASSLDPSGAYEQYF. The chain couples TRBV5-1 to TRBJ2-7, with TRBD2 identical over 9 bases. Trimming took 0 bases from V and 2 from J; bases not matched to a gene: 3. This CDR3 has 15 amino acids. Per the germline V gene, CDR1 is SGHRS and CDR2 is YFSETQ.

Ten or more counts support this clonotype. This CDR3 is CASSLPSRNEQFF. CDR3 nucleotide sequence: TGTGCCAGCAGCCTCCCCTCCAGGAATGAGCAGTTCTTC. The chain is built from TRBV9 and TRBJ2-1; D is unclear. V gave up 4 bases and J gave up 7 bases, with 12 bases separating them. Germline V lookup: CDR1 SGDLS, CDR2 YYNGEE. The CDR3 extends over 13 amino acids.

This clonotype was detected many times. The chain links TRBV29-1 to TRBJ2-5; TRBD1 matches at 8 bases. Looked up from germline, CDR1 is SQVTM and CDR2 is ANQGSEA. The CDR3 is made up of 12 amino acids. V lost 6 bases to trimming and J lost 6 bases; unmatched junction nucleotides: 6. CDR3: CSVLDRVKTQYF. The CDR3 nucleotides read TGCAGCGTGCTGGACAGGGTAAAGACCCAGTACTTC.

The chain combines TRBV12-3 or TRBV12-4 with TRBJ1-1, with D hard to call. CDR3 length: 13 residues. Trimming removed 5 bases from V and 1 base from J, with 8 bases in between. This CDR3 reads CASSTQQNTEAFF. The CDR3 DNA reads TGTGCCAGCAGTACACAGCAGAACACTGAAGCTTTCTTT.

The chain couples TRBV7-2 to TRBJ2-3; possibly TRBD2 for D (6 bases). The CDR3 runs to 13 residues. CDR1 is SGHTA and CDR2 is FQGNSA in the germline V gene. V was cut by 8 bases and J by 2 bases, with 11 bases left in between. In nucleotides, the CDR3 is TGTGCCAGCGGGACTCTTTCCACAGATACGCAGTATTTT. It encodes CASGTLSTDTQYF.

The V call is TRBV25-1, the J call TRBJ1-6, with D unclear. V lost 3 bases, J lost 7 bases, and 4 bases lay in between. The CDR3 sequence is 12 residues long. Germline CDR1 MGHDK, CDR2 SYGVNS. The DNA for the CDR3 is TGTGCCAGCAGTGAGGGGAATTCACCCCTCCACTTT. It encodes CASSEGNSPLHF.

The chain carries TRBV21-1 and TRBJ2-7; the table gives TRBD2 as D, unverified against the DNA. TRBV21-1 constitutes a pseudogene. The CDR3 runs to 13 residues. The CDR3 reads CASSDSRDYEQYV. CDR3 coding DNA: TGTGCCAGCAGCGACAGCAGGGACTACGAGCAGTACGTC.

At least ten counts were recorded for this clonotype. The chain uses TRBV6-1 and TRBJ1-1; D ambiguous. CDR1 and CDR2 from the germline V gene are MNHNS and SASEGT. There are 13 residues in the CDR3. V shed 1 base and J shed 8 bases, with 11 bases lying between them. CDR3 sequence reads: CASSEGRGLEAFF. CDR3 nucleotides: TGTGCCAGCAGTGAAGGTCGGGGTCTAGAAGCTTTCTTT.

The V call is TRBV25-1, the J call TRBJ2-7; 7 bases align to TRBD2. Germline loops: CDR1 MGHDK, CDR2 SYGVNS. The CDR3 runs to 16 residues. V was clipped by 2 bases and J by 5 bases; unmatched bases: 12. The CDR3 reads CASSEGGPAGWDEQYF. In DNA, the CDR3 is TGTGCCAGCAGTGAAGGAGGCCCAGCGGGGTGGGACGAGCAGTACTTC.

The rearrangement links TRBV7-8 to TRBJ2-3; 9 bases are shared with TRBD2. The germline gives CDR1 SGHVS, CDR2 FQNEAQ. The V gene end was trimmed by 5 bases and the J gene end by 4 bases; junction bases not matched to a gene: 7. The CDR3 loop spans 15 amino acids. The CDR3 coding sequence is TGTGCCAGCAGCCGGCGGGGGGGAGGCCCAGATACGCAGTATTTT. Its translation is CASSRRGGGPDTQYF.

The chain uses TRBV27 and TRBJ1-5; 8 bases match TRBD1. The germline CDR1 and CDR2 sequences are MNHEY and SMNVEV (reference sequence). The CDR3 sequence is 14 residues long. The V gene end was trimmed by 6 bases and the J gene end by 7 bases; junction bases not matched to a gene: 8. Here the CDR3 reads CASRVQGGKQPQHF. DNA for the CDR3: TGTGCCAGCAGGGTACAGGGGGGGAAACAGCCCCAGCATTTT.

This clonotype was observed a few times. The chain carries TRBV7-2 and TRBJ2-1, with D perhaps matching TRBD1 or TRBD2 (6 bases each). This CDR3 comprises 15 residues. V lost 5 bases and J 7 bases, leaving 18 bases between the germline ends. CDR1 SGHTA and CDR2 FQGNSA come from the germline V gene. In nucleotides, the CDR3 is TGTGCCAGCAGCCTAAGTTGGGGGGCCGAGAATGAGCAGTTCTTC. Its translation is CASSLSWGAENEQFF.

The chain is built from TRBV9 and TRBJ1-1; unclear D gene. The CDR3 is 15 amino acids. Trimming left V 3 bases short and J 4 bases short, with 16 bases between. Germline V gives CDR1 SGDLS, CDR2 YYNGEE. The CDR3 DNA is TGTGCCAGCAGCGAGGATCAGGTGTATAGCACTGAAGCTTTCTTT. Protein sequence: CASSEDQVYSTEAFF.

The genes are TRBV7-2 and TRBJ2-2, with D uncertain. V lost 5 bases and J 6 bases, leaving 13 bases between the germline ends. Per germline, CDR1 SGHTA and CDR2 FQGNSA. This CDR3 has 14 amino acids. In DNA, the CDR3 is TGTGCCAGCAGCCCGCAAAGTGGTCCCGGGGAGCTGTTTTTT. Its translation is CASSPQSGPGELFF.

This CDR3 is CASSQEFAHGYEQYF. CDR3 nucleotide sequence: TGCGCCAGCAGCCAAGAGTTTGCCCACGGCTACGAGCAGTACTTC. V gene TRBV4-3 combines with J gene TRBJ2-7, with D unresolved. V dropped 0 bases and J dropped 3 bases, with 12 bases sitting between them. The CDR3 covers 15 residues. The germline CDR1 and CDR2 sequences are LGHNA and YSLEER.

V is TRBV2 and J is TRBJ1-5, with 8 bases fitting TRBD1. V lost 4 bases, J lost 6 bases, and 5 bases stayed unmatched. Germline V CDR1 and CDR2: SNHLY, FYNNEI. The CDR3 runs 14 residues. The CDR3 sequence is CASSAGGSIQPQHF. DNA of the CDR3: TGTGCCAGCAGTGCAGGGGGCTCCATTCAGCCCCAGCATTTT.

This chain links TRBV5-1 with TRBJ1-2; possible D gene TRBD1, 6 bases. V gave up 4 bases and J gave up 8 bases, with 15 bases separating them. The CDR3 sequence is 13 residues long. Germline V gene sequence: CDR1 SGHRS, CDR2 YFSETQ. The CDR3 nucleotides are TGCGCCAGCAGCATCACGACAGGCATCGGCTACACCTTC. It codes for CASSITTGIGYTF.

The CDR3 DNA is TGTGCCACCAGTGATTTTATGGCGGACACTAGCACAGATACGCAGTATTTT. Its protein product is CATSDFMADTSTDTQYF. The genes are TRBV24-1 and TRBJ2-3, with D perhaps matching TRBD1 (5 bases). This CDR3 is built from 17 residues. Trimming took off 1 base at V and 0 bases at J, with 13 bases between the two ends. Germline V CDR1 and CDR2: KGHDR, SFDVKD.

This clonotype was counted a few times. V usage is TRBV4-3 and J usage is TRBJ2-3; D ambiguous. V was clipped by 0 bases and J by 7 bases, with 8 bases between them. Germline V gives CDR1 LGHNA, CDR2 YSLEER. The CDR3 extends over 13 amino acids. The chain's CDR3 is CASSQDPFYTQYF. CDR3 in DNA: TGCGCCAGCAGCCAAGACCCCTTTTATACGCAGTATTTT.

This clonotype was observed at least ten times. The V gene is TRBV7-9, the J gene TRBJ2-1; D call uncertain. Germline CDR1 SEHNR, CDR2 FQNEAQ (reference sequence). Trimming removed 5 bases at V and 4 bases at J, with 15 bases between. The CDR3 has 15 residues. The CDR3 is CASSPKDPTYNEQFF. The CDR3 DNA reads as TGTGCCAGCAGCCCCAAGGACCCCACATACAATGAGCAGTTCTTC. The entire variable domain, with the rest obtained from reference TRBV7-9 and TRBJ2-1, is as follows: DTGVSQNPRHKITKRGQNVTFRCDPISEHNRLYWYRQTLGQGPEFLTYFQNEAQLEKSRLLSDRFSAERPKGSFSTLEIQRTEQGDSAMYLCASSPKDPTYNEQFFGPGTRLTVL.

The rearrangement joins TRBV6-1 to TRBJ2-5; a weak D match, TRBD2 (6 bases). The germline V gene encodes CDR1 MNHNS and CDR2 SASEGT. Trimming removed 11 bases from V and 2 bases from J, with 6 bases in between. This CDR3 comprises 10 residues. The CDR3 DNA sequence: TGTGCCGGGGGGCAAGAGACCCAGTACTTC. This encodes CAGGQETQYF.